The text below deals with one T cell receptor beta chain. Profiled with immunoSEQ multiplex PCR; TCRdb holds only in-frame clones, not every one. The repertoire holds 50,000 or so clones, with roughly 95% as singletons. This record belongs to a study of T cell changes during pregnancy in multiple sclerosis. Material: CD4+ T cells from peripheral blood mononuclear cells, obtained in the third trimester of pregnancy. The receptor was isolated from a female donor with multiple sclerosis, enrolled in a pregnancy study.

The CDR3 DNA reads TGTGCCAGCAGCACGGGACAGCCTTACAATGAGCAGTTCTTC. This codes for CASSTGQPYNEQFF. The rearrangement links TRBV2 to TRBJ2-1; TRBD1 matches 7 bases. The CDR3 covers 14 residues. CDR1 and CDR2 (germline): SNHLY, FYNNEI. V shed 6 bases, J shed 4 bases, and the junction held 6 bases outside the gene matches.